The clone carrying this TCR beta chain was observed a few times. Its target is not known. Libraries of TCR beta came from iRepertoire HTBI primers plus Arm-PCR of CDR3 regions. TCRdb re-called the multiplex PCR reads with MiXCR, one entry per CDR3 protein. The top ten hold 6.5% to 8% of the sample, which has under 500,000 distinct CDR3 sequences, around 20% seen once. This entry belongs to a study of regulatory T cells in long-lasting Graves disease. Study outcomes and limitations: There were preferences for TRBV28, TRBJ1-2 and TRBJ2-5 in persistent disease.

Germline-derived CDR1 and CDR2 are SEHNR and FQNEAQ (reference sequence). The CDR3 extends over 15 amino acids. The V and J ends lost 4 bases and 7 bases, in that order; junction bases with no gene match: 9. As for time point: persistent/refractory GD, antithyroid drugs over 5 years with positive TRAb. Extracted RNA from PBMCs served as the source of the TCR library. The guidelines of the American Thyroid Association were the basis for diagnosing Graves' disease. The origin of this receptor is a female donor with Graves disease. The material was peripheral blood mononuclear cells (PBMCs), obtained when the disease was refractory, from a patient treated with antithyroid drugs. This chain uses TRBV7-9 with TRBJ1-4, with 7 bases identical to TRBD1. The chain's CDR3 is CASSWNEGAGEKLFF. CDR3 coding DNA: TGTGCCAGCAGCTGGAACGAGGGGGCGGGTGAAAAACTGTTTTTT.